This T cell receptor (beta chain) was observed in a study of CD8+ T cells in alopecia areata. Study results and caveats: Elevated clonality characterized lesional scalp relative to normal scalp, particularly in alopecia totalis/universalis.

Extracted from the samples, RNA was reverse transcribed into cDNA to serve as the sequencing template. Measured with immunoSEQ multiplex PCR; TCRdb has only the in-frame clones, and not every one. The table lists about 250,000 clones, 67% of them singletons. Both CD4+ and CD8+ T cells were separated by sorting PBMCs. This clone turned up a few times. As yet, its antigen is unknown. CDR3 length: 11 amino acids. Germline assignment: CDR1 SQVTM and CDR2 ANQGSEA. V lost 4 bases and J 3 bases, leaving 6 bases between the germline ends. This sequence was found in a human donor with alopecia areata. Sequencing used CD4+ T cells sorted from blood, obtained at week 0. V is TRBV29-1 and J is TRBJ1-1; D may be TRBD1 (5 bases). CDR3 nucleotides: TGCAGCGTTGCGACAGACACTGAAGCTTTCTTT. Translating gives CSVATDTEAFF.